The T cell receptor (beta chain) described here comes from a study of blood T cell repertoires in COVID-19. Assay: immunoSEQ multiplex PCR; the TCRdb copy retains only in-frame clones and omits some. The sample records 450,000 to 500,000 clones, roughly 88% being singletons. CDR1 is MNHEY, CDR2 SMNVEV, per germline (reference sequence). The CDR3 length is 13 residues. With V trimmed by 2 bases and J by 4 bases, 1 base remained unmatched. V gene TRBV27 combines with J gene TRBJ2-5; TRBD2 matches at 7 bases. Material: peripheral blood. The clonotype was recovered from a human donor in a cohort sampled during active COVID-19. CDR3 DNA sequence: TGTGCCAGCAGTTTAGGGAGGGGAGAGACCCAGTACTTC. It yields the protein CASSLGRGETQYF.